What follows are 7 T cell receptor beta chains derived from one specimen sequenced in a study of T cell responses to AZD1222 COVID-19 vaccine. TCRdb keeps only in-frame clones here, not all; method: immunoSEQ multiplex PCR. This table holds tens of thousands of clones, about 89% found once. Source: peripheral blood, taken on day 0 of AZD1222 vaccination. The source is an adult in good health.

The chain carries TRBV6-2 or TRBV6-3 and TRBJ2-7, with 7 bases fitting TRBD1. The CDR3 has 13 residues. After removal of 4 bases from V and 1 base from J, the junction contained 1 base not matched to a gene. Germline V gene lookup returns CDR1 MNHEY and CDR2 SVGEGT. The CDR3 is CASSLGQSYEQYF. The CDR3 coding sequence is TGTGCCAGCAGTTTGGGACAGTCCTACGAGCAGTACTTC.

This clone has only a few counts. The gene calls are TRBV6-5 and TRBJ2-7, with a possible D match to TRBD2 (5 bases). V lost 8 bases, J lost 2 bases, and 13 bases lay in between. The CDR3 contains 13 residues. Per germline, CDR1 MNHEY and CDR2 SVGAGI. The CDR3 loop is CASRGQTTYEQYF. The CDR3 region has the DNA TGTGCCAGCCGCGGGCAGACAACCTACGAGCAGTACTTC.

This clone appeared a single time. The rearrangement joins TRBV30 to TRBJ1-2, with D maybe TRBD1 (5 bases). Germline-derived CDR1 and CDR2 are GTSNPN and SVGIG (reference sequence). Between the trimmed V and J ends, which lost 3 bases and 2 bases, there was a span of 16 bases. This CDR3 has 15 residues. In DNA, the CDR3 is TGTGCCTGGAGACCTGGGTGGGGCGAGAACTATGGCTACACCTTC. Its protein is CAWRPGWGENYGYTF.

CDR3 loop: CASSRKGNNSPLHF. The CDR3 DNA reads as TGTGCCAGCAGCAGAAAGGGGAACAATTCACCCCTCCACTTT. This sequence joins TRBV11-2 and TRBJ1-6, with D possibly being TRBD1 (5 bases). V was shortened by 5 bases and J by 7 bases, with 12 bases between the two germline ends. The CDR3 spans 14 residues. The germline CDR1 and CDR2 sequences are SGHAT and FQNNGV. Combining the CDR3 with reference TRBV11-2 and TRBJ1-6 gives the whole variable domain EAGVAQSPRYKIIEKRQSVAFWCNPISGHATLYWYQQILGQGPKLLIQFQNNGVVDDSQLPKDRFSAERLKGVDSTLKIQPAKLEDSAVYLCASSRKGNNSPLHFGNGTRLTVT.

The V gene is TRBV9, the J gene TRBJ1-1; 7 bases match TRBD1. The CDR3 runs to 16 residues. Looked up from germline, CDR1 is SGDLS and CDR2 is YYNGEE. V was clipped by 6 bases and J by 5 bases; unmatched bases: 16. This CDR3 is CASTPGQGVGWTEAFF. As DNA, the CDR3 is TGTGCCAGCACCCCCGGCCAGGGGGTAGGTTGGACTGAAGCTTTCTTT.

The chain joins TRBV20-1 to TRBJ2-3, with D tentatively TRBD2 (7 bases). This CDR3 is built from 14 residues. The V gene's germline CDR1 is DFQATT and CDR2 SNEGSKA (reference sequence). Deletions cut 3 bases from V and 6 bases from J, with 16 bases between. The CDR3 region has the DNA TGCAGTGCTAGTAGGGGGGGGCCGCAGGATACGCAGTATTTT. This codes for CSASRGGPQDTQYF.

The chain carries TRBV7-2 and TRBJ2-2; TRBD1 might be the D (5 bases). CDR3 length: 16 residues. Trimming removed 2 bases at V and 1 base at J, with 11 bases between. The germline V gene encodes CDR1 SGHTA and CDR2 FQGNSA. The CDR3 is CASSLMKGLNTGELFF. The CDR3 DNA reads as TGTGCCAGCAGCTTAATGAAGGGGCTGAACACCGGGGAGCTGTTTTTT. Full variable domain (missing parts from reference TRBV7-2 and TRBJ2-2): GAGVSQSPSNKVTEKGKDVELRCDPISGHTALYWYRQSLGQGLEFLIYFQGNSAPDKSGLPSDRFSAERTGGSVSTLTIQRTQQEDSAVYLCASSLMKGLNTGELFFGEGSRLTVL.